This TCR beta chain comes out of a study of T cell changes during pregnancy in multiple sclerosis (dated by TCRdb to about 2019). Context from the whole study: The study examined how the T cell repertoire changed over the course of pregnancy in women with multiple sclerosis.

Libraries were constructed by the immunoSEQ multiplex PCR assay. The table was pulled from immuneACCESS by TCRdb, which kept in-frame rearrangements only. Such tables lose some clones; where checked, under half of the loss comes from unresolved V genes, and the rest has no known cause. The sample contains under 80,000 clones, about 93% of them found a single time. The ten largest clones add up to around 0.45% of the sample. Details on this clone: Its recognized antigen is unknown. No qualities accompany the bases; no much larger clone lies one base away.

Relative to germline, V is 3 bases shorter and J is 2 bases shorter, with 11 bases between their ends. Looking up the germline V gene (reference sequence) yields CDR1 LNHDA and CDR2 SQIVND. The cysteine opens and the phenylalanine closes a CDR3 of 15 amino acids. Kept here is only the CDR3 DNA, which spans 45 bases and is read in frame from base 1. The chain is encoded by TRBV19 joined to TRBJ2-1, with a weak D call of TRBD2 (6 bases match). Sequencing was performed on CD4+ T cells from peripheral blood mononuclear cells, taken in the second trimester of pregnancy. The TCR originated in a female donor with multiple sclerosis, enrolled in a pregnancy study. In nucleotide form, the sequence is TGTGCCAGTAGTATTCGAACGGGGGCCTACAATGAGCAGTTCTTC. Translation gives CASSIRTGAYNEQFF.